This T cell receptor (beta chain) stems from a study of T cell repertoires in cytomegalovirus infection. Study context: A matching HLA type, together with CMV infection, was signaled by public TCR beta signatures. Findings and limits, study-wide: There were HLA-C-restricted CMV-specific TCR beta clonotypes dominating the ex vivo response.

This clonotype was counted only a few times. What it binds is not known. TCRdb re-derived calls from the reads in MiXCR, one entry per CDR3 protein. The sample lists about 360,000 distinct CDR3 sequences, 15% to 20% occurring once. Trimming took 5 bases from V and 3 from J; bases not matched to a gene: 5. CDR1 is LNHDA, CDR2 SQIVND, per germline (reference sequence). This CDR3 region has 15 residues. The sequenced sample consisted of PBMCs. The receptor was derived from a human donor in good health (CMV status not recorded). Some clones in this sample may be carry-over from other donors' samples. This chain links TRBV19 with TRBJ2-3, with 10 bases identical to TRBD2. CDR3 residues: CASSPLAGVTDTQYF. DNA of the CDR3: TGTGCCAGTAGTCCCCTAGCGGGAGTAACAGATACGCAGTATTTT.